The TCR beta chain under discussion was sequenced for a study of blood T cell repertoires in COVID-19. Method: immunoSEQ multiplex PCR; TCRdb's copy keeps in-frame clones and lacks some. The sample lists approximately 290,000 clones, 90% occurring once. CDR1 and CDR2 (germline): MNHEY, SMNVEV (reference sequence). The CDR3 is 17 residues long. Losses at the gene ends were 2 bases for V and 6 bases for J; bases not matched to a gene: 10. The sample was PBMCs or T cells enriched from blood (not recorded which). This chain links TRBV27 with TRBJ1-6, with TRBD1 matching over 7 bases. The TCR comes from a woman under 30 with acute COVID-19. CDR3 sequence: CASSLGQRQGFNSPLHF. The CDR3 DNA is TGTGCCAGCAGTTTAGGGCAGAGACAGGGATTTAATTCACCCCTCCACTTT.